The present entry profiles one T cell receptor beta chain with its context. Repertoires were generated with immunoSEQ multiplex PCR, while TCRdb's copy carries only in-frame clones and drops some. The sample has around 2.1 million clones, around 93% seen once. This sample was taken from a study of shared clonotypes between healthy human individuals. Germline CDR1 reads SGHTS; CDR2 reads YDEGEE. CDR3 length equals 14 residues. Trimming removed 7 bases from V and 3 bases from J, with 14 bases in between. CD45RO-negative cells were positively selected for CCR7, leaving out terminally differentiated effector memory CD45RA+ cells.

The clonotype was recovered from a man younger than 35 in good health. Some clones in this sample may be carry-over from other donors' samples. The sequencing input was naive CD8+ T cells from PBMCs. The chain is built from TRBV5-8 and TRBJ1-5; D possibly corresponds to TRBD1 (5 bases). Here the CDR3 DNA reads TGTGCCAGCGAGGAGGGGAGCGCCAATCAGCCCCAGCATTTT. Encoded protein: CASEEGSANQPQHF.